These 32 T cell receptor beta chains came from one sample sequenced in a study of blood T cell repertoires in COVID-19. The method was immunoSEQ multiplex PCR; TCRdb's version includes in-frame clones alone and lacks a portion of them. The sample lists 300,000 to 350,000 clones; roughly 90% were seen once. The specimen was peripheral blood. Source of these receptors: a man aged 25-40 years with COVID-19, enrolled during active disease.

The rearrangement links TRBV2 to TRBJ2-7, with D unresolved. The CDR3 length is 14 residues. CDR1 SNHLY and CDR2 FYNNEI come from the germline V gene. Trimming cost V 6 bases and J 4 bases, with 16 bases left between them. The CDR3 coding sequence is TGTGCCAGCAGGACGATCCGGGTCGCATACGAGCAGTACTTC. This codes for CASRTIRVAYEQYF.

This chain connects TRBV5-6 to TRBJ2-1; 10 nucleotides align to TRBD1. Germline V gene data show CDR1 as SGHDT and CDR2 as YYEEEE. This CDR3 spans 14 amino acids. Trimming removed 4 bases from V and 7 bases from J; junction bases left unmatched: 5. CDR3 residues: CASSRGQGLNEQFF. The DNA for the CDR3 is TGTGCCAGCAGCAGGGGACAGGGGCTGAATGAGCAGTTCTTC.

The rearrangement uses TRBV30 and TRBJ2-3, with TRBD2 identical over 9 bases. Trimming cost V 1 base and J 1 base; bases outside gene matches: 9. Germline CDR1 reads GTSNPN; CDR2 reads SVGIG (reference sequence). The CDR3 spans 17 residues. The CDR3 loop reads CAWSAILLAGRTDTQYF. Written as DNA, the CDR3 is TGTGCCTGGAGTGCTATTCTGCTAGCGGGGCGCACAGATACGCAGTATTTT. Drawing the rest from reference TRBV30 and TRBJ2-3, the complete variable domain is SQTIHQWPATLVQPVGSPLSLECTVEGTSNPNLYWYRQAAGRGLQLLFYSVGIGQISSEVPQNLSASRPQDRQFILSSKKLLLSDSGFYLCAWSAILLAGRTDTQYFGPGTRLTVL.

This chain connects TRBV7-6 to TRBJ2-3, with D perhaps matching TRBD2 (6 bases). In germline, CDR1 is SGHVS, CDR2 FNYEAQ. The CDR3 covers 18 residues. V dropped 2 bases and J dropped 1 base, with 19 bases sitting between them. Here the CDR3 DNA reads TGTGCCAGCAGCTTACACCGGGGCGGGATGGCTCGCACAGATACGCAGTATTTT. It translates to CASSLHRGGMARTDTQYF.

A single count supports this clone. V gene TRBV5-1 combines with J gene TRBJ2-3; a weak D match, TRBD2 (7 bases). Per the germline V gene, CDR1 is SGHRS and CDR2 is YFSETQ. CDR3 length: 18 amino acids. V was trimmed by 4 bases and J by 7 bases, leaving 28 bases between them. The CDR3 sequence: CASSRGLREGGVSNTQYF. CDR3 nucleotide sequence: TGCGCCAGCAGCAGAGGACTGAGGGAAGGGGGGGTATCCAATACGCAGTATTTT. The full variable domain, completed using reference TRBV5-1 and TRBJ2-3, is KAGVTQTPRYLIKTRGQQVTLSCSPISGHRSVSWYQQTPGQGLQFLFEYFSETQRNKGNFPGRFSGRQFSNSRSEMNVSTLELGDSALYLCASSRGLREGGVSNTQYFGPGTRLTVL.

The chain joins TRBV19 to TRBJ2-5; 8 nucleotides match TRBD1. Germline CDR1 and CDR2: LNHDA and SQIVND (reference sequence). The V and J ends lost 1 base and 5 bases, in that order; junction bases with no gene match: 9. The CDR3 consists of 16 residues. CDR3 coding DNA: TGTGCCAGTAGTATAGTCGGGACAGGAACTCGGGAGACCCAGTACTTC. It yields the protein CASSIVGTGTRETQYF.

The rearrangement joins TRBV19 to TRBJ1-5; maybe TRBD1 (5 bases). V lost 9 bases and J lost 0, with 15 bases in between. CDR1 and CDR2 from the germline V gene are LNHDA and SQIVND (reference sequence). This CDR3 comprises 15 residues. CDR3 sequence: CASRVGGNSNQPQHF. CDR3 nucleotide sequence: TGTGCCAGCAGAGTCGGGGGGAATAGCAATCAGCCCCAGCATTTT.

This clone appeared a few times. The V gene is TRBV27, the J gene TRBJ2-7; weak D call: TRBD2 (6 bases). V was cut by 2 bases and J by 3 bases, with 11 bases left in between. Germline CDR1 is MNHEY and CDR2 is SMNVEV (reference sequence). The CDR3 covers 14 residues. Written as DNA, the CDR3 is TGTGCCAGCAGTTTAGGTCGGGGGATCTACGAGCAGTACTTC. Protein: CASSLGRGIYEQYF.

This clone has just one count. The rearrangement joins TRBV4-2 to TRBJ2-2; a possible D gene is TRBD1 (6 bases). The V and J ends lost 5 bases and 7 bases respectively, with 26 bases between them. The CDR3 totals 18 residues. Germline assignment: CDR1 LGHNA and CDR2 YNFKEQ. The chain's CDR3 is CASSSPPGQGLVGGELFF. CDR3 sequence (DNA): TGTGCCAGCAGCTCCCCCCCGGGGCAGGGGTTGGTTGGCGGGGAGCTGTTTTTT.

The CDR3 DNA sequence: TGTGCCAGCGCGCCGGGACAGGGATTCTATGGCTACACCTTC. Translating gives CASAPGQGFYGYTF. This chain uses TRBV28 with TRBJ1-2; 9 bases align to TRBD1. The CDR3 totals 14 residues. With V trimmed by 8 bases and J by 4 bases, 8 bases remained unmatched. Germline CDR1 is MDHEN and CDR2 is SYDVKM.

The CDR3 protein is CASSVGHRGVPEAFF. The CDR3 DNA follows: TGTGCCAGCAGCGTAGGACACCGGGGGGTCCCTGAAGCTTTCTTT. The chain uses TRBV9 and TRBJ1-1, with D possibly matching TRBD1 (5 bases). There are 15 residues in the CDR3. Germline CDR1 is SGDLS and CDR2 is YYNGEE. With 0 bases removed from V and 6 bases from J, the gap between germline ends came to 15 bases.

This chain joins TRBV15 and TRBJ2-7; perhaps TRBD2 as D (6 bases). Deletions cut 1 base from V and 7 bases from J, with 14 bases between. This CDR3 has 14 residues. The germline CDR1 and CDR2 sequences are LNHNV and YYDKDF (reference sequence). The CDR3 here is CATSRALLAYEQYF. CDR3 sequence (DNA): TGTGCCACCAGCAGAGCGCTACTAGCATATGAGCAGTACTTC.

The rearrangement links TRBV7-3 to TRBJ1-2, with D possibly TRBD1 on 5 matching bases. Germline CDR1 and CDR2: SGHTA and FQGTGA. The CDR3 runs 14 residues. Between the trimmed V and J ends, which lost 2 bases and 2 bases, there was a span of 9 bases. CDR3 nucleotides: TGTGCCAGCAGCTTAGGACAATTGAACTATGGCTACACCTTC. Amino acids: CASSLGQLNYGYTF. The full variable domain, rest sourced from reference TRBV7-3 and TRBJ1-2, is GAGVSQTPSNKVTEKGKYVELRCDPISGHTALYWYRQSLGQGPEFLIYFQGTGAADDSGLPNDRFFAVRPEGSVSTLKIQRTERGDSAVYLCASSLGQLNYGYTFGSGTRLTVV.

The J gene is TRBJ1-1, the V gene TRBV4-1, with D uncertain. The V end was cut by 7 bases, the J end by 1 base, with 4 bases between. Germline CDR1 and CDR2: MGHRA and YSYEKL. The CDR3 has 11 residues. CDR3 DNA: TGCGCCAGCAAGCGGAACACTGAAGCTTTCTTT. This sequence encodes CASKRNTEAFF.

The sample holds one count of this clone. The genes are TRBV28 and TRBJ1-4; D may be TRBD1 (5 bases). This CDR3 comprises 12 residues. The germline CDR1 and CDR2 sequences are MDHEN and SYDVKM. Trimming shortened V by 7 bases and J by 5 bases, and 8 bases separated the two germline ends. This CDR3 is CASKSGNEKLFF. The DNA for the CDR3 is TGTGCCAGCAAATCAGGGAATGAAAAACTGTTTTTT.

The rearrangement links TRBV5-8 to TRBJ1-6, with D unclear. V lost 0 bases and J lost 7, with 11 bases in between. There are 15 residues in the CDR3. Germline V gene data show CDR1 as SGHTS and CDR2 as YDEGEE. CDR3 loop: CASSLVGLKNSPLHF. The CDR3 DNA reads as TGTGCCAGCAGCTTGGTTGGACTAAAGAATTCACCCCTCCACTTT. The entire variable domain, with the rest obtained from reference TRBV5-8 and TRBJ1-6, is as follows: EAGVTQSPTHLIKTRGQQATLRCSPISGHTSVYWYQQALGLGLQFLLWYDEGEERNRGNFPPRFSGRQFPNYSSELNVNALELEDSALYLCASSLVGLKNSPLHFGNGTRLTVT.

This chain uses TRBV7-3 with TRBJ2-3; D not certain. The CDR3 is 14 residues long. CDR1 and CDR2 from the germline V gene are SGHTA and FQGTGA. Trimming stripped 2 bases from V and 7 bases from J, with 13 bases between. CDR3 sequence reads: CASSLVNSMNTQYF. The DNA of the CDR3 is TGTGCCAGCAGCTTAGTTAACAGTATGAATACGCAGTATTTT.

The V and J genes are TRBV28 and TRBJ1-5; no reliable D call. Germline V lookup: CDR1 MDHEN, CDR2 SYDVKM. V lost 6 bases to trimming and J lost 2 bases, with 17 bases between them. This CDR3 has 16 residues. The CDR3 protein is CASSYGYSSRNQPQHF. CDR3 DNA sequence: TGTGCCAGCAGCTACGGCTACAGTTCTCGCAATCAGCCCCAGCATTTT.

A few counts support this clone. V and J are TRBV19 and TRBJ2-7, with 10 bases lining up with TRBD1. The CDR3 is 17 residues long. The trim removed 3 bases at V and 3 bases at J, leaving 11 bases unmatched. From germline, CDR1 is LNHDA and CDR2 SQIVND (reference sequence). The CDR3 region has the DNA TGTGCCAGTAGTATTACCCCCCGGACAGGGGGTGTCTACGAGCAGTACTTC. Protein sequence: CASSITPRTGGVYEQYF.

The chain has TRBV7-9 and TRBJ2-3, with 8 bases fitting TRBD2. The CDR3 loop spans 16 amino acids. Trimming cost V 3 bases and J 6 bases; bases outside gene matches: 11. Germline assignment: CDR1 SEHNR and CDR2 FQNEAQ (reference sequence). In DNA form, the CDR3 reads TGTGCCAGCAGCTTCCCCCCGGGGGGGAGGGGGGATACGCAGTATTTT. Protein product: CASSFPPGGRGDTQYF.

The chain uses TRBV19 and TRBJ2-4; weak D call: TRBD2 (6 bases). The CDR3 contains 13 residues. The germline V gene encodes CDR1 LNHDA and CDR2 SQIVND (reference sequence). Trimming took off 3 bases at V and 5 bases at J, with 8 bases between the two ends. Here the CDR3 DNA reads TGTGCCAGTAGTATGGGAGGACAAAACATTCAGTACTTC. Residues: CASSMGGQNIQYF.

The CDR3 DNA is TGCGCCAGCAGCCAAGATGCTCGGGGTTACAATGAGCAGTTCTTC. The encoded protein is CASSQDARGYNEQFF. The chain joins TRBV4-3 to TRBJ2-1; D is perhaps TRBD2 (5 bases). CDR3 length: 15 residues. Per the germline V gene, CDR1 is LGHNA and CDR2 is YSLEER. Trimming pared 0 bases from V and 4 bases from J, leaving 10 bases between.

The chain recombines TRBV6-1 with TRBJ1-2; 9 bases fit TRBD1. This CDR3 has 15 residues. With V trimmed by 2 bases and J by 8 bases, 9 bases remained unmatched. CDR1 is MNHNS and CDR2 is SASEGT in the germline V gene. The CDR3, as DNA: TGTGCCAGCAGTGAACTGGCACAGGGGGCAGGAGGCTACACCTTC. Translation gives CASSELAQGAGGYTF.

V is TRBV28 and J is TRBJ1-5; maybe TRBD1 (5 bases). The CDR3 has 13 residues. The germline gives CDR1 MDHEN, CDR2 SYDVKM. V was pared by 6 bases and J by 4 bases, with 10 bases between. CDR3 loop: CASSGTDNQPQHF. Here the CDR3 DNA reads TGTGCCAGCAGCGGGACTGATAATCAGCCCCAGCATTTT.

The V call is TRBV5-3, the J call TRBJ2-2; 7 bases match TRBD2. TRBV5-3 is classed as an ORF, of uncertain function. Trimming removed 0 bases from V and 6 bases from J; junction bases left unmatched: 8. This CDR3 contains 16 residues. Here the CDR3 DNA reads TGTGCCAGAAGCTTGGGGGGAGGGATCGATTCCGGGGAGCTGTTTTTT. Amino acids: CARSLGGGIDSGELFF.

This rearrangement joins TRBV2 to TRBJ1-1; no clear D gene. CDR1 and CDR2 (germline): SNHLY, FYNNEI. CDR3 length: 18 amino acids. Trimming removed 0 bases at V and 0 bases at J, with 17 bases between. The CDR3 spells CASSEALRGRGMNTEAFF. CDR3 DNA sequence: TGTGCCAGCAGTGAAGCGCTTCGTGGACGGGGAATGAACACTGAAGCTTTCTTT.

The gene calls are TRBV7-2 and TRBJ2-7; tentatively, D is TRBD1 (6 bases). Per germline, CDR1 SGHTA and CDR2 FQGNSA. Trimming removed 4 bases at V and 3 bases at J, with 16 bases between. The CDR3 is 15 residues long. In DNA, the CDR3 is TGTGCCAGCAGCTCTCCACCGGGACAACTCTACGAGCAGTACTTC. It yields the protein CASSSPPGQLYEQYF.

In its sample, this clone was seen a few times. The V call is TRBV5-6, the J call TRBJ2-1; weak D call: TRBD1 (5 bases). The CDR3 has 13 residues. Trimming left V 4 bases short and J 4 bases short, with 9 bases between. The germline V gene encodes CDR1 SGHDT and CDR2 YYEEEE. The CDR3 coding sequence is TGTGCCAGCAGCCAGGACATGTACAATGAGCAGTTCTTC. This gives the protein CASSQDMYNEQFF.

The gene calls are TRBV28 and TRBJ1-3; D gene unclear. This CDR3 comprises 13 residues. Trimming cost V 8 bases and J 0 bases, with 8 bases left between them. Germline V gives CDR1 MDHEN, CDR2 SYDVKM. CDR3: CASRTSSGNTIYF. CDR3 bases: TGTGCCAGCCGTACGAGCTCTGGAAACACCATATATTTT.

CDR3 protein: CASSYLEFEQYF. The CDR3 DNA is TGTGCCAGCAGTTACCTCGAGTTCGAGCAGTACTTC. The chain couples TRBV27 to TRBJ2-7; D unresolved. Deletions cut 4 bases from V and 6 bases from J, with 10 bases between. Looked up from germline, CDR1 is MNHEY and CDR2 is SMNVEV (reference sequence). The length of the CDR3 is 12 residues.

This chain uses TRBV15 with TRBJ2-2; D is perhaps TRBD1 (5 bases). Germline V gene data show CDR1 as LNHNV and CDR2 as YYDKDF (reference sequence). V was pared by 1 base and J by 3 bases, with 12 bases between. The CDR3 has 16 residues. The CDR3 region has the DNA TGTGCCACCAGCAGAGGTAGGGGAATCGACACCGGGGAGCTGTTTTTT. As protein: CATSRGRGIDTGELFF. Full variable domain (missing parts from reference TRBV15 and TRBJ2-2): DAMVIQNPRYQVTQFGKPVTLSCSQTLNHNVMYWYQQKSSQAPKLLFHYYDKDFNNEADTPDNFQSRRPNTSFCFLDIRSPGLGDTAMYLCATSRGRGIDTGELFFGEGSRLTVL.

Only one count was recorded for this clone. This chain connects TRBV5-1 to TRBJ2-2; D perhaps matches TRBD1 (5 bases). This CDR3 region has 15 residues. Germline CDR1 SGHRS, CDR2 YFSETQ. Trimming pared 7 bases from V and 7 bases from J, leaving 20 bases between. CDR3 sequence (DNA): TGCGCCAGCTCCCCGGGCTATGGGGCGGTCGGGGAGCTGTTTTTT. Translated: CASSPGYGAVGELFF.